This T cell receptor beta chain is from a study of blood T cell repertoires in COVID-19. V lost 5 bases and J lost 11; bases outside the gene matches: 1. The CDR3 has 12 residues. In the original analysis: Amplification from reference gene primers served as the basis for estimated nucleated cell counts. Repertoires were generated with immunoSEQ multiplex PCR, while TCRdb's copy carries only in-frame clones and drops some. V and J calls plus clone size are reproduced from that table; the DNA served to infer D and trimming. The sample gives some 180,000 clones, about four fifths of which show up once; 9.5% to 12% is in the top ten. Seattle patient enrollment occurred during active infection, with longitudinal follow-up thereafter.

This TCR was recovered from a woman in her 40s with COVID-19, enrolled during active disease. The material sequenced was peripheral blood. The V and J genes are TRBV12-3 or TRBV12-4 and TRBJ2-1; 12 bases line up with TRBD2. CDR3 loop: CASSRTSGKQFF. CDR3 nucleotides: TGTGCCAGCAGTCGGACTAGCGGGAAGCAGTTCTTC.